This entry is about one T cell receptor (beta chain). Its target is unknown. A read error may produce the germline difference seen at one junction end. The data were produced by immunoSEQ multiplex PCR, yet TCRdb's version contains in-frame clones alone and is incomplete. Of tens of thousands of clones in the sample, 90% to 95% are singletons; the top ten hold 0.5% to 0.7%. The data belong to a study of a mutant IDH1 vaccine in newly diagnosed glioma. As for the study in general: In weeks 1, 3, 5, 7, 11, 15, 19 and 23, patients were vaccinated. Patients under treatment included around 60% males and 37.5% females and had a mean age of around 37 years. Previous treatment comprised radiotherapy, temozolomide, or both, mostly both. Study-level findings and limits: Changes to the top peripheral T cell clonotypes appeared unrelated to pseudoprogression.

Specified time point: week 5, during vaccination. Each vaccine dose was 300 ug of mutant IDH1 20-mer peptide, with topical imiquimod. The germline V gene encodes CDR1 SEHNR and CDR2 FQNEAQ (reference sequence). CDR3 length: 14 residues. The TCR sequence derives from a woman aged 45-59 years with glioma. This specimen was PBMCs, taken from a glioma patient whose treatment included an IDH1 peptide vaccine. The chain uses TRBV7-9 and TRBJ1-2; D is unclear. The CDR3 here is CASTLDRSDYGYTF. The CDR3 nucleotides read TGTGCCAGCACCTTAGATCGTTCGGACTATGGCTACACCTTC.